These T cell receptor beta chains were read from a single sample in a study of blood T cell repertoires in COVID-19. The assay was immunoSEQ multiplex PCR, and TCRdb's table has in-frame clones only and misses some. There are a few hundred thousand clones in the sample; 70% to 90% occur only once, and approximately 5% lies in the top ten. Sample: PBMCs or T cells enriched from blood (not recorded which). The receptors originated from a woman in her twenties or thirties who had recovered from COVID-19. The CDR3 runs from the conserved cysteine through the conserved F or W. The D gene is left open where the match is weak. Size is omitted from some rows. Given values are once, few, many or a class for expanded clones.

>TRBV7-9|TRBD2|.|TRBJ2-1
CASSPPGLAGLSSYNEQFF
TGTGCCAGCAGCCCACCGGGACTAGCGGGGTTAAGCTCCTACAATGAGCAGTTCTTC
>TRBV12-3/TRBV12-4|TRBD2|.|TRBJ2-7
CASTPGLDYEQYF
TGTGCCAGCACCCCGGGACTAGATTACGAGCAGTACTTC
>TRBV15|.|.|TRBJ1-2
CATSRDRGGYGYTF
TGTGCCACCAGCAGAGATCGTGGCGGCTATGGCTACACCTTC
>TRBV29-1|TRBD2|.|TRBJ2-3
CSANAISGTSRGDTQYF
TGCAGCGCCAACGCGATATCCGGGACTAGCAGGGGGGATACGCAGTATTTT
>TRBV30|.|.|TRBJ1-3
CAWSVRTAGNTIYF
TGTGCCTGGAGTGTAAGGACAGCGGGAAACACCATATATTTT
>TRBV5-1|.|.|TRBJ2-3
CASSALLTDTQYF
TGCGCCAGCAGCGCTCTACTCACAGATACGCAGTATTTT
>TRBV2|TRBD2|.|TRBJ2-1
CASNLAGPSSYNEQFF
TGTGCCAGCAACCTAGCGGGACCGAGCTCCTACAATGAGCAGTTCTTC
>TRBV30|.|.|TRBJ1-2
CAWIPQGGALDYGYTF
TGTGCCTGGATTCCTCAAGGCGGGGCGTTGGACTATGGCTACACCTTC
>TRBV3-1/TRBV3-2|.|.|TRBJ2-3
CASSQVPRYSPQYF
TGTGCCAGCAGCCAAGTTCCTCGCTACTCGCCGCAGTATTTT
>TRBV5-4|.|.|TRBJ2-5
CASSGAGGPREETQYF
TGTGCCAGCAGCGGGGCCGGGGGTCCGCGGGAAGAGACCCAGTACTTC
>TRBV5-1|TRBD1|.|TRBJ1-3
CASSMGDRVAGNTIYF
TGCGCCAGCAGCATGGGGGACAGGGTCGCCGGAAACACCATATATTTT
>TRBV7-2|.|.|TRBJ1-1
CASSVLQGHTEAFF
TGTGCCAGCAGCGTTTTACAGGGACACACTGAAGCTTTCTTT
>TRBV25-1|TRBD2|.|TRBJ2-5
CASQRAGGPQETQYF
TGTGCCAGCCAGCGAGCGGGGGGCCCCCAAGAGACCCAGTACTTC
>TRBV18|TRBD1|.|TRBJ1-3
CASSPGTGSSGNTIYF
TGTGCCAGCTCACCAGGGACAGGGAGCTCTGGAAACACCATATATTTT
>TRBV28|TRBD1|.|TRBJ1-5
CASTLGQVLNQPQHF
TGTGCCAGCACCTTAGGACAGGTGCTAAATCAGCCCCAGCATTTT
>TRBV7-2|TRBD2|.|TRBJ2-1
CASSKLAGVYNEQFF
TGTGCCAGCAGCAAACTAGCGGGCGTCTACAATGAGCAGTTCTTC
>TRBV14|.|once|TRBJ1-1
CASSQDRRAAFF
TGTGCCAGCAGCCAAGATCGAAGAGCAGCTTTCTTT
>TRBV9|TRBD1|.|TRBJ1-2
CASSLDRVSGYGYTF
TGTGCCAGCAGCTTGGACAGGGTGTCAGGCTATGGCTACACCTTC
>TRBV18|.|.|TRBJ1-3
CASSLISGNTIYF
TGTGCCAGCTCACTCATCTCTGGAAACACCATATATTTT
>TRBV7-6|TRBD2|.|TRBJ2-3
CASSLVGSGGITDTQYF
TGTGCCAGCAGCTTAGTTGGTAGCGGGGGGATTACAGATACGCAGTATTTT
>TRBV6-4|TRBD1|.|TRBJ2-3
CASSPGTGGPVADTQYF
TGTGCCAGCAGCCCCGGGACAGGGGGTCCCGTGGCAGATACGCAGTATTTT
>TRBV19|TRBD1|.|TRBJ1-2
CASSTLGQGYGYTF
TGTGCCAGTAGTACGCTGGGACAGGGCTATGGCTACACCTTC
>TRBV6-2/TRBV6-3|.|.|TRBJ1-5
CASSYLRAGDTQEHF
TGTGCCAGCAGTTACCTAAGGGCGGGGGACACCCAGGAGCATTTT
>TRBV11-1|TRBD2|.|TRBJ2-3
CASSTGLAGNTDTQYF
TGTGCCAGCAGCACGGGACTAGCGGGGAACACAGATACGCAGTATTTT
>TRBV2|TRBD2|.|TRBJ2-1
CASSSQRGTYNEQFF
TGTGCCAGCAGTTCCCAGCGGGGGACCTACAATGAGCAGTTCTTC
>TRBV3-1/TRBV3-2|.|.|TRBJ1-1
CASSRTPNTEAFF
TGTGCCAGCAGCCGCACTCCAAACACTGAAGCTTTCTTT
>TRBV19|TRBD1|.|TRBJ1-5
CASSHTRGLQPQHF
TGTGCCAGTAGTCATACCAGGGGGCTTCAGCCCCAGCATTTT
>TRBV19|.|once|TRBJ1-2
CASSMRVEDGYTF
TGTGCCAGTAGTATGAGGGTAGAGGATGGCTACACCTTC
>TRBV12-5|.|.|TRBJ1-3
CASGLAPSRDSGNTIYF
TGTGCTAGTGGTTTGGCACCCTCCCGGGATAGTGGAAACACCATATATTTT
>TRBV19|.|.|TRBJ1-1
CASSIGGIGTEAFF
TGTGCCAGTAGTATCGGGGGGATCGGCACTGAAGCTTTCTTT
>TRBV7-3|TRBD1|.|TRBJ1-2
CASSLGQGGGYTF
TGTGCCAGCAGCTTGGGACAGGGGGGCGGCTACACCTTC
>TRBV29-1|.|.|TRBJ1-2
CSVERQGRGNYGYTF
TGCAGCGTTGAAAGGCAGGGCAGGGGCAACTATGGCTACACCTTC
>TRBV19|.|.|TRBJ1-5
CASTLDGGSNQPQHF
TGTGCCAGTACCCTAGACGGCGGAAGCAATCAGCCCCAGCATTTT
>TRBV5-1|.|.|TRBJ1-2
CASSALTGVFPNYGYTF
TGCGCCAGCAGCGCCCTTACAGGAGTTTTTCCTAACTATGGCTACACCTTC
>TRBV7-9|TRBD1|.|TRBJ1-2
CATAGGAYGYTF
TGTGCCACCGCAGGGGGCGCCTATGGCTACACCTTC
>TRBV6-5|.|.|TRBJ2-5
CATYRHLQETQYF
TGTGCCACCTATAGACACTTACAAGAGACCCAGTACTTC
>TRBV7-2|TRBD1|.|TRBJ2-5
CASSKTGGTETQYF
TGTGCCAGCAGCAAAACAGGGGGTACAGAGACCCAGTACTTC
>TRBV5-8|TRBD1|.|TRBJ1-2
CASSLGQGYYGYTF
TGTGCCAGCAGCTTGGGACAGGGGTACTATGGCTACACCTTC
>TRBV19|.|.|TRBJ1-3
CASRSGGDGNTIYF
TGTGCCAGTAGGAGCGGGGGCGATGGAAACACCATATATTTT
>TRBV7-2|.|.|TRBJ2-7
CASSFWADNLYEQYF
TGTGCCAGCAGCTTTTGGGCAGACAACCTCTACGAGCAGTACTTC
>TRBV19|TRBD1|.|TRBJ1-1
CASRPLGTGGVNTEAFF
TGTGCCAGTAGGCCACTCGGGACAGGGGGCGTGAACACTGAAGCTTTCTTT
>TRBV11-2|TRBD1|.|TRBJ2-3
CASSPGQGGTQYF
TGTGCCAGCAGCCCCGGACAGGGCGGTACGCAGTATTTT
>TRBV5-8|.|.|TRBJ1-1
CASSFGSRSGQAAFF
TGTGCCAGCAGCTTTGGTTCCCGTTCTGGGCAGGCGGCTTTCTTT
>TRBV9|.|.|TRBJ2-2
CASSKAPGTGELFF
TGTGCCAGCAGCAAAGCTCCAGGGACCGGGGAGCTGTTTTTT
>TRBV12-3/TRBV12-4|.|.|TRBJ1-1
CASSPRWEAFF
TGTGCCAGCAGTCCCCGGTGGGAAGCTTTCTTT
>TRBV29-1|TRBD1|.|TRBJ1-5
CSVQRGQGAGQPQHF
TGCAGCGTCCAAAGGGGTCAGGGGGCCGGTCAGCCCCAGCATTTT
>TRBV15|.|.|TRBJ2-7
CATSRELRQSYEQYF
TGTGCCACCAGCAGGGAACTAAGACAGTCCTACGAGCAGTACTTC
>TRBV2|TRBD1|.|TRBJ1-5
CASSAQTGGFQPQHF
TGTGCCAGCAGTGCCCAGACAGGGGGTTTCCAGCCCCAGCATTTT
>TRBV5-5|TRBD1|.|TRBJ1-1
CASSQAGTARNTEAFF
TGTGCCAGCAGCCAAGCCGGGACAGCAAGGAACACTGAAGCTTTCTTT
>TRBV10-3|TRBD1|.|TRBJ1-5
CAISATTGSNQPQHF
TGTGCCATCAGTGCCACGACAGGGAGCAATCAGCCCCAGCATTTT
>TRBV7-9|TRBD1|.|TRBJ1-5
CASSLGGTEHQPQHF
TGTGCCAGCAGCTTGGGCGGGACAGAACATCAGCCCCAGCATTTT